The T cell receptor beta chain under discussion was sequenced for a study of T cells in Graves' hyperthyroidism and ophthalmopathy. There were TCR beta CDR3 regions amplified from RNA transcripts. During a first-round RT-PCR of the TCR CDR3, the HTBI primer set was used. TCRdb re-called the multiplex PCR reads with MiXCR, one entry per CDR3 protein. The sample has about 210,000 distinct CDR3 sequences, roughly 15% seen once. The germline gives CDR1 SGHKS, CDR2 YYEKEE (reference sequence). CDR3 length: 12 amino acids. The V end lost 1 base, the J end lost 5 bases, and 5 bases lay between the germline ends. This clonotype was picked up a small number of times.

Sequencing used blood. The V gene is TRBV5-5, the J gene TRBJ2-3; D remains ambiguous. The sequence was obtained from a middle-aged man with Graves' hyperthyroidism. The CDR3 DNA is TGTGCCAGCAGCTTGTTTAAAGATACGCAGTATTTT. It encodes CASSLFKDTQYF.